One sample yielded the 28 T cell receptor beta chains listed below, sequenced in a study of response to subunit inactivated influenza vaccine. TCRdb reanalysed the RT-PCR reads using MiXCR and keeps one entry per CDR3 protein. The sample lists a few hundred thousand distinct CDR3 sequences, approximately 11% seen once, with 12% in the top ten. The source material was PBMCs from blood, sampled around seven weeks after vaccination. Source of these receptors: a man aged 50 to 60 who received an inactivated influenza vaccine.

This clonotype was found a few times. The chain combines TRBV20-1 with TRBJ2-1; 10 positions agree with TRBD2. There are 15 residues in the CDR3. Germline loops: CDR1 DFQATT, CDR2 SNEGSKA (reference sequence). Trimming took 6 bases from V and 8 from J; bases not matched to a gene: 13. The DNA of the CDR3 is TGCAGTGCCAGGACTAGCGGTCCTAATGGAGATGAGCAGTTCTTC. Translated: CSARTSGPNGDEQFF.

The sample holds many counts of this clonotype. The chain recombines TRBV19 with TRBJ1-5; D call uncertain. The CDR3 has 15 residues. Germline CDR1 and CDR2: LNHDA and SQIVND (reference sequence). V lost 7 bases and J 4 bases, leaving 17 bases between the germline ends. CDR3 sequence (DNA): TGTGCCAGTAAGCAGGCCCACCGTCTGAATCAGCCCCAGCATTTT. Its protein product is CASKQAHRLNQPQHF.

V gene TRBV20-1 combines with J gene TRBJ2-1, with 11 nucleotides matching TRBD2. The germline gives CDR1 DFQATT, CDR2 SNEGSKA (reference sequence). This CDR3 spans 14 amino acids. Trimming removed 5 bases from V and 4 bases from J; junction bases left unmatched: 4. CDR3 residues: CSAETSGGYNEQFF. The CDR3 DNA is TGCAGTGCTGAAACTAGCGGGGGATACAATGAGCAGTTCTTC.

The genes are TRBV5-1 and TRBJ2-1, with 12 bases that match TRBD2. Germline V gene lookup returns CDR1 SGHRS and CDR2 YFSETQ. This CDR3 contains 14 residues. The V and J ends lost 7 bases and 8 bases, in that order; junction bases with no gene match: 7. CDR3 bases: TGCGCCAGCGCCGAGACTAGCGGGGGTTATGAGCAGTTCTTC. Translating it yields CASAETSGGYEQFF.

The J gene is TRBJ2-2, the V gene TRBV11-1; D is perhaps TRBD1 or TRBD2 (5 bases each). The CDR3 totals 18 residues. Trimming stripped 2 bases from V and 0 bases from J, with 16 bases between. CDR1 and CDR2 (germline): SGHAT, FQDESV (reference sequence). The CDR3 loop is CASSLSLLGPANTGELFF. CDR3 DNA: TGTGCCAGCAGCTTATCTCTTTTGGGACCAGCGAACACCGGGGAGCTGTTTTTT.

V and J are TRBV4-2 and TRBJ2-2; 15 nucleotides agree with TRBD2. V lost 5 bases, J lost 6 bases, and 7 bases stayed unmatched. The CDR3 consists of 17 residues. Germline V gives CDR1 LGHNA, CDR2 YNFKEQ. In DNA, the CDR3 is TGTGCCAGCAGCAAAGGACTAGCGGGGGGGCCGTCCGGGGAGCTGTTTTTT. This sequence encodes CASSKGLAGGPSGELFF.

This chain links TRBV19 with TRBJ2-1; a possible D gene is TRBD1 (6 bases). V lost 3 bases, J lost 3 bases, and 6 bases lay in between. The CDR3 is 13 residues long. Per germline, CDR1 LNHDA and CDR2 SQIVND (reference sequence). CDR3 protein: CASSIRGYNEQFF. Written as DNA, the CDR3 is TGTGCCAGTAGTATCAGGGGCTACAATGAGCAGTTCTTC.

This clonotype was observed a handful of times. The rearrangement links TRBV5-1 to TRBJ2-5, with 7 bases identical to TRBD1. The V and J ends lost 0 bases and 1 base, in that order; junction bases with no gene match: 3. Germline CDR1 SGHRS, CDR2 YFSETQ. This CDR3 is 15 amino acids long. The CDR3 here is CASSLGGQTQETQYF. The CDR3 bases are TGCGCCAGCAGCTTGGGGGGACAGACCCAAGAGACCCAGTACTTC.

V and J are TRBV7-9 and TRBJ2-3, with 8 bases that match TRBD1. The V gene's germline CDR1 is SEHNR and CDR2 FQNEAQ (reference sequence). This CDR3 has 15 amino acids. V gave up 3 bases and J gave up 4 bases; unmatched junction bases: 6. The DNA for the CDR3 is TGTGCCAGCAGCTTCGCCGGACAGGGCGCAGATACGCAGTATTTT. Translating it yields CASSFAGQGADTQYF.

This clonotype was picked up many times. This chain uses TRBV4-3 with TRBJ2-1, with 7 bases identical to TRBD2. V was pared by 1 base and J by 0 bases, with 12 bases of the junction left unmatched. Germline CDR1 and CDR2: LGHNA and YSLEER. CDR3 length: 19 residues. The CDR3 region has the DNA TGCGCCAGCAGCCAAGTTGGCGCTAGCGGCCACTACTCCTACAATGAGCAGTTCTTC. It encodes CASSQVGASGHYSYNEQFF.

This clonotype was detected many times. V usage is TRBV6-1 and J usage is TRBJ2-7; no clear D gene. This CDR3 is built from 15 residues. CDR1 is MNHNS and CDR2 is SASEGT in the germline V gene. Trimming removed 6 bases from V and 6 bases from J, with 21 bases in between. For the CDR3, the DNA is TGTGCCAGCAGCCTAACTACGCACATTCTGGGCGAGCAGTACTTC. Translated: CASSLTTHILGEQYF.

The CDR3 bases are TGCGCCAGCAGCTTGAATTTCGGACAGGGGACGGTGGAGACCCAGTACTTC. It specifies CASSLNFGQGTVETQYF. The chain joins TRBV5-1 to TRBJ2-5; 9 bases match TRBD1. The germline gives CDR1 SGHRS, CDR2 YFSETQ. V shed 1 base and J 5 bases; nucleotides not matched to a gene: 12. This CDR3 has 17 residues.

This sequence joins TRBV7-2 and TRBJ1-2; TRBD1 might be the D (6 bases). This CDR3 comprises 18 residues. V was pared by 0 bases and J by 8 bases, with 25 bases between. Germline CDR1 reads SGHTA; CDR2 reads FQGNSA. The CDR3 nucleotides read TGTGCCAGCAGCTTAGCTCGGGGACATCGATCCCCAACTTTCGGCTACACCTTC. This translates into CASSLARGHRSPTFGYTF.

This clonotype was observed many times. The genes are TRBV27 and TRBJ2-7, with D possibly called TRBD1 or TRBD2 (6 bases each). The CDR3 totals 13 residues. Trimming cost V 4 bases and J 6 bases, with 13 bases left between them. Germline-derived CDR1 and CDR2 are MNHEY and SMNVEV (reference sequence). In nucleotides, the CDR3 is TGTGCCAGCAGTTGGAGGGGGAGAGTCGAGCAGTACTTC. Translated: CASSWRGRVEQYF.

On this clonotype: An end of the junction differs from the germline gene, which may be a read error. The chain has TRBV29-1 and TRBJ2-3; D tentatively reads TRBD1 or TRBD2 (5 bases each). This CDR3 comprises 11 residues. The germline V gene has CDR1 SQVTM and CDR2 ANQGSEA. The CDR3 nucleotides read TGCAGCGTTGGGGTATCGGGTTTGGGGGTTTTT. Protein: CSVGVSGLGVF.

This clonotype was counted ten times or more. In DNA, the CDR3 is TGTGCCAGCACCCCTGGGGGAGGAGAGACCCAGTACTTC. It specifies CASTPGGGETQYF. The chain carries TRBV6-1 and TRBJ2-5, with a possible D match to TRBD2 (6 bases). CDR1 is MNHNS, CDR2 SASEGT, per germline. The CDR3 loop spans 13 amino acids. Between the trimmed V and J ends, which lost 7 bases and 4 bases, there was a span of 13 bases.

This chain joins TRBV24-1 and TRBJ2-2; 8 positions agree with TRBD1. This CDR3 has 16 residues. Germline trimming cut 5 bases from V and 4 bases from J; bases unmatched to any gene: 8. Germline CDR1 KGHDR, CDR2 SFDVKD. Here the CDR3 reads CATSGIGQGGTGELFF. CDR3 nucleotides: TGTGCCACCAGTGGTATCGGACAGGGAGGCACCGGGGAGCTGTTTTTT.

This sequence joins TRBV7-2 and TRBJ1-1; maybe TRBD1 (6 bases). The CDR3 sequence is 14 residues long. V shed 5 bases and J shed 5 bases, with 15 bases lying between them. Germline assignment: CDR1 SGHTA and CDR2 FQGNSA. The DNA for the CDR3 is TGTGCCAGCAGCGCCCAACAGGGAGGGACTGAAGCTTTCTTT. It translates to CASSAQQGGTEAFF.

Ten or more counts support this clonotype. The rearrangement joins TRBV29-1 to TRBJ2-7, with a tentative D call TRBD2 (6 bases). V was trimmed by 0 bases and J by 3 bases, leaving 12 bases between them. The CDR3 length is 14 residues. Germline V CDR1 and CDR2: SQVTM, ANQGSEA. CDR3 sequence (DNA): TGCAGCGTTGAAGATCTCGGAGGGAGCTACGAGCAGTACTTC. Encoded protein: CSVEDLGGSYEQYF.

This clonotype was picked up a small number of times. CDR3 DNA: TGCAGCGTTGAAGTCGCCCGCCCGGGCAGGGCCAAGGAGACCCAGTACTTC. Amino acid sequence: CSVEVARPGRAKETQYF. The chain uses TRBV29-1 and TRBJ2-5, with a weak D call TRBD1 (5 bases). V lost 1 base and J lost 5, with 23 bases in between. Germline V gene lookup returns CDR1 SQVTM and CDR2 ANQGSEA. CDR3 length equals 17 residues.

This chain uses TRBV12-3 or TRBV12-4 with TRBJ1-1, with 8 nucleotides matching TRBD1. The CDR3 extends over 16 amino acids. V gave up 0 bases and J gave up 0 bases; unmatched junction bases: 3. The CDR3 reads CASSLAGRGLNTEAFF. The CDR3, as DNA: TGTGCCAGCAGTTTAGCTGGCAGGGGGCTGAACACTGAAGCTTTCTTT.

The CDR3 is CAISESTGRMGNEQFF. The CDR3 DNA is TGTGCCATCAGTGAGTCTACCGGGAGAATGGGGAATGAGCAGTTCTTC. J is TRBJ2-1 and V is TRBV10-3; possibly TRBD2 for D (6 bases). Germline-derived CDR1 and CDR2 are ENHRY and SYGVKD. The ends were cut back, 0 bases at V and 7 bases at J, with 16 bases in the middle. CDR3 length: 16 amino acids.

Only a few counts were recorded for this clonotype. The chain uses TRBV15 and TRBJ2-7; 7 nucleotides agree with TRBD2. The CDR3 length is 18 residues. CDR1 is LNHNV and CDR2 is YYDKDF in the germline V gene (reference sequence). The J segment lost 5 bases and the V segment lost 1 base, leaving 17 bases of the junction unmatched. The CDR3 DNA reads as TGTGCCACCAGCAGAGGAACGGTAAGGGCTAGCGGAGCCCACGAGCAGTACTTC. It codes for CATSRGTVRASGAHEQYF.

This clonotype was detected a few times. V gene TRBV20-1 combines with J gene TRBJ1-2, with D unclear. Trimming stripped 6 bases from V and 4 bases from J, with 18 bases between. Germline CDR1 reads DFQATT; CDR2 reads SNEGSKA (reference sequence). This CDR3 contains 14 residues. The CDR3 is CSALAGREGYGYTF. The CDR3 bases are TGCAGTGCCCTGGCGGGCCGCGAGGGCTATGGCTACACCTTC.

This chain links TRBV4-1 with TRBJ2-3; D is perhaps TRBD1 (5 bases). CDR1 and CDR2 (germline): MGHRA, YSYEKL. Trimming took off 0 bases at V and 2 bases at J, with 9 bases between the two ends. The CDR3 is made up of 15 amino acids. CDR3 region: CASSQDPGPTDTQYF. The CDR3 bases are TGCGCCAGCAGCCAAGATCCAGGGCCCACAGATACGCAGTATTTT.

The chain combines TRBV12-3 or TRBV12-4 with TRBJ2-7; TRBD2 matches 7 bases. V lost 3 bases, J lost 0 bases, and 5 bases stayed unmatched. This CDR3 is 15 amino acids long. This CDR3 reads CASSFSSSGSYEQYF. Here the CDR3 DNA reads TGTGCCAGCAGTTTTAGTTCTAGCGGCTCCTACGAGCAGTACTTC.

This chain links TRBV14 with TRBJ2-7; TRBD2 matches at 11 bases. The V gene's germline CDR1 is SGHDN and CDR2 FVKESK. The CDR3 runs 14 residues. V lost 6 bases to trimming and J lost 7 bases; unmatched junction nucleotides: 8. The CDR3 DNA is TGTGCCAGCAGGGAACTAGCGGGAGCGGATGAGCAGTACTTC. This encodes CASRELAGADEQYF.

The V call is TRBV18, the J call TRBJ2-1; D possibly matches TRBD1 or TRBD2 (5 bases each). In germline, CDR1 is KGHSH, CDR2 LQKENI. This CDR3 contains 14 residues. The V end was cut by 0 bases, the J end by 10 bases, with 13 bases between. DNA of the CDR3: TGTGCCAGCTCACCACCGACGTCGGGGCCAGAGCAGTTCTTC. Translation gives CASSPPTSGPEQFF.